This T cell receptor beta chain was sequenced for a study of cytomegalovirus exposure and HLA in healthy donors. PCR involved 60 Vbeta and 13 Jbeta primers. Measured with immunoSEQ multiplex PCR; TCRdb has only the in-frame clones, and not every one. The table includes 150,000 or so clones, over 65% detected once. V was shortened by 7 bases and J by 5 bases, with 19 bases between the two germline ends. The CDR3 is made up of 14 amino acids. CDR1 is SGHRS and CDR2 is YFSETQ in the germline V gene. To note about this clone: Antigen: not known.

Notes on the study in general: An analysis that came later showed most CMV-associated TCR beta chains appearing HLA-restricted. Specificity for CMV antigens was confirmed in vitro for three of the CMV-associated chains.

This receptor was obtained from a woman between 35 and 50 years old in good health and CMV-seronegative. The material sequenced was PBMCs. This chain links TRBV5-1 with TRBJ2-7; D ambiguous. The CDR3 sequence is CASALLEPQNEQYF. The CDR3 nucleotides are TGCGCCAGCGCACTGCTAGAACCCCAGAACGAGCAGTACTTC.